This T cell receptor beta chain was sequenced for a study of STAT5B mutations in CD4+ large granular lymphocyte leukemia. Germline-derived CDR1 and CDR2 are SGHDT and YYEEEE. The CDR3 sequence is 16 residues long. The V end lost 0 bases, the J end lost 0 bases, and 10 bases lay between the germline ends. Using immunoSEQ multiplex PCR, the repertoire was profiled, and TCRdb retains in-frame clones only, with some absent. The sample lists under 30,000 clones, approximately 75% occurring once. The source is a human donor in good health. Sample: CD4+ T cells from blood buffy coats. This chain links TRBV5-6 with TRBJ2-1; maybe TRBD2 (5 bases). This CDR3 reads CASSLVGESSYNEQFF. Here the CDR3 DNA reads TGTGCCAGCAGCTTGGTGGGAGAGTCCTCCTACAATGAGCAGTTCTTC.